The entry below describes one T cell receptor (beta chain). Its specificity is not known. TCRdb ran MiXCR on the RT-PCR reads and lists one entry per CDR3 protein. The table records about 190,000 distinct CDR3 sequences, 13% to 15% of them present only once. The J segment lost 5 bases and the V segment lost 1 base, leaving 10 bases of the junction unmatched. The V gene's germline CDR1 is LGHNA and CDR2 YSLEER. CDR3 size: 16 residues. These data belong to a study of response to subunit inactivated influenza vaccine. Regarding the study as a whole: The authors proposed limited new T cell recruitment per seasonal influenza vaccination.

The chain links TRBV4-3 to TRBJ1-1, with 7 positions matching TRBD1. The sequence was obtained from a man in his forties or fifties who received an inactivated influenza vaccine. The sample consisted of CD8+ T cells sorted from PBMCs, taken approximately 5 days after vaccination. CDR3 in amino acids: CASSQVRGRGETEAFF. CDR3 nucleotides: TGCGCCAGCAGCCAAGTGAGGGGGCGCGGGGAAACTGAAGCTTTCTTT.